Sequencing of this TCR beta chain was carried out in a study of T-cell reconstitution after alpha-beta-depleted transplantation in children. The authors prepared the TCRbeta library with unique molecular identifiers. One entry per CDR3 protein results from TCRdb running MiXCR on the PCR reads. The table includes a few hundred thousand distinct CDR3 sequences, roughly 27% detected once. This receptor was obtained from a boy under two years old with Wiskott-Aldrich syndrome, due to receive a stem cell transplant. Sequenced here: PBMCs, sampled before TCRalphabeta/CD19-depleted stem cell transplant.

CDR3 amino acids: CASSLSKPQETQYF. DNA of the CDR3: TGCGCCAGCAGCTTGTCTAAGCCGCAAGAGACCCAGTACTTC. The gene calls are TRBV5-1 and TRBJ2-5, with no clear D. The CDR3 spans 14 residues. Germline CDR1 SGHRS, CDR2 YFSETQ. Trimming pared 1 base from V and 2 bases from J, leaving 9 bases between.